The clone carrying this TCR beta chain was seen a few times. What it binds is unknown. Mouse germline and gene names are used. The CDR3 extends 1 residue past the end of the read, so its final part is completed from the germline J gene. CDR3 sequences, V/J genes, frequencies and template counts came from survey-depth TCRbeta sequencing. Libraries were prepared by immunoSEQ multiplex PCR; TCRdb keeps only in-frame clonotypes and omits some of them. Here the sample spans around 8,700 clones, 35% to 50% being singletons. This record comes from a study of tissue T cells after allogeneic stem cell transplantation. Trimming stripped 4 bases from V and 3 bases from J, with 13 bases between. This CDR3 has 14 residues. Germline CDR1 KGHPV, CDR2 FQNQEV (reference sequence). Time point noted: mouse harvest day 7 after allogeneic transplant. The graft held 10^6 splenic CD5+ T cells and 10^7 T-cell-depleted bone marrow cells.

General study points: Anatomically similar tissues had similar TCR repertoires within each patient.

The sequence derives from a female BALB/c mouse given C57BL/6 T cells with graft-versus-host disease after an allogeneic hematopoietic cell transplant. The sequencing sample was made of skin. The rearrangement links TRBV26 to TRBJ2-7, with D perhaps matching TRBD1 (6 bases). The DNA read from the CDR3 is TGTGCCAGCAGTCAACCGGGACAACACTATGAACAGTAC. This encodes CASSQPGQHYEQY. From start to end, the CDR3 is CASSQPGQHYEQYF.